Following are 14 T cell receptor beta chains from one sample sequenced in a study of T cell responses to AZD1222 COVID-19 vaccine. Sequencing used immunoSEQ multiplex PCR; TCRdb keeps in-frame clones, though not all of them. The repertoire holds some 200,000 clones, with about 92% as singletons. The material was peripheral blood, obtained on day 0 of AZD1222 vaccination. The receptor source for this set is an adult in good health.

J is TRBJ1-5 and V is TRBV30, with 8 bases that match TRBD1. The CDR3 extends over 14 amino acids. Germline V lookup: CDR1 GTSNPN, CDR2 SVGIG (reference sequence). Trimming removed 2 bases from V and 4 bases from J; junction bases left unmatched: 4. CDR3 DNA sequence: TGTGCCTGGAGTCCAGGGGGCTGGAATCAGCCCCAGCATTTT. Translated: CAWSPGGWNQPQHF.

The chain recombines TRBV11-3 with TRBJ1-1, with TRBD1 as a possible D gene (6 bases). V lost 2 bases and J lost 5, with 12 bases in between. The CDR3 contains 14 residues. Looked up from germline, CDR1 is SGHNT and CDR2 is YENEEA. Written as DNA, the CDR3 is TGTGCCAGCAGCTTATCGGGGGGGCGAACTGAAGCTTTCTTT. Its translation is CASSLSGGRTEAFF.

The chain is built from TRBV5-4 and TRBJ1-4; 10 bases are shared with TRBD1. CDR3 size: 15 residues. Germline CDR1 and CDR2: SGHNT and YYREEE (reference sequence). Trimming removed 4 bases from V and 7 bases from J; junction bases left unmatched: 7. The DNA for the CDR3 is TGTGCCAGCAGCGGTGGGACAGGGGACGCTGAAAAACTGTTTTTT. This encodes CASSGGTGDAEKLFF.

J is TRBJ2-1 and V is TRBV24-1, with TRBD2 as a possible D gene (5 bases). The CDR3 is 16 amino acids. From germline, CDR1 is KGHDR and CDR2 SFDVKD. Trimming stripped 1 base from V and 6 bases from J, with 15 bases between. CDR3 sequence: CATSDFGSGAFNEQFF. CDR3 nucleotides: TGTGCCACCAGTGATTTTGGGAGTGGAGCATTCAATGAGCAGTTCTTC.

The J gene is TRBJ2-1, the V gene TRBV18; 8 bases align to TRBD2. Germline values: CDR1 KGHSH, CDR2 LQKENI. J was trimmed by 2 bases and V by 3 bases; bases with no gene match: 12. The CDR3 covers 18 residues. The CDR3: CASSPMSLAGRPYNEQFF. CDR3 DNA sequence: TGTGCCAGCTCACCGATGTCCTTAGCGGGGCGCCCCTACAATGAGCAGTTCTTC.

This clone appeared once. This sequence joins TRBV6-6 and TRBJ2-1; D remains unclear. The length of the CDR3 is 18 residues. Germline-derived CDR1 and CDR2 are MNHNY and SVGAGI (reference sequence). V lost 5 bases to trimming and J lost 0 bases, with 20 bases between them. The CDR3 DNA follows: TGTGCCAGCAGTCCCTTCCCCGATTCCCGAAGCTCCTACAATGAGCAGTTCTTC. Residues: CASSPFPDSRSSYNEQFF.

The CDR3 loop is CATSDSRGRYGYTF. CDR3 sequence (DNA): TGTGCCACCAGTGATTCCCGGGGGAGGTATGGCTACACCTTC. This sequence joins TRBV24-1 and TRBJ1-2; D is possibly TRBD1 (5 bases). Trimming took off 2 bases at V and 5 bases at J, with 11 bases between the two ends. This CDR3 is 14 amino acids long. The V gene's germline CDR1 is KGHDR and CDR2 SFDVKD.

This sequence joins TRBV11-2 and TRBJ2-7, with no clear D. The CDR3 covers 14 residues. Per the germline V gene, CDR1 is SGHAT and CDR2 is FQNNGV. V lost 3 bases and J 2 bases, leaving 11 bases between the germline ends. Here the CDR3 DNA reads TGTGCCAGCAGCTTCGGACCCATCGCCTACGAGCAGTACTTC. As protein: CASSFGPIAYEQYF.

This clone has only one observation. The chain's CDR3 is CASSQGLYSRAFF. The CDR3 bases are TGTGCCAGCAGCCAGGGCCTGTACAGCCGGGCTTTCTTT. The chain joins TRBV3-1 (or the pseudogene TRBV3-2) to TRBJ1-1; no reliable D call. CDR1 and CDR2 (germline): LGHDT, YNNKEL (reference sequence). This CDR3 spans 13 amino acids. V was trimmed by 3 bases and J by 11 bases, leaving 16 bases between them.

This chain uses TRBV28 with TRBJ1-3, with 8 bases lining up with TRBD1. J was trimmed by 0 bases and V by 3 bases; bases with no gene match: 10. CDR1 is MDHEN and CDR2 is SYDVKM in the germline V gene. The CDR3 contains 18 residues. The CDR3 sequence is CASSFSPGGAGSGNTIYF. The CDR3 DNA follows: TGTGCCAGCAGTTTTAGCCCAGGGGGCGCGGGCTCTGGAAACACCATATATTTT.

This clone was counted once. The chain joins TRBV5-1 to TRBJ1-3; unclear D gene. V was cut by 0 bases and J by 6 bases, with 10 bases left in between. This CDR3 is 14 amino acids long. CDR1 and CDR2 (germline): SGHRS, YFSETQ. In DNA form, the CDR3 reads TGCGCCAGCAGCTTGGGATGGGCGGAAAACACCATATATTTT. This sequence encodes CASSLGWAENTIYF.

The CDR3 DNA sequence: TGTGCCAGCGGCGCGGCGGGCGGATCCTATGGCTACACCTTC. It yields the protein CASGAAGGSYGYTF. The rearrangement links TRBV2 to TRBJ1-2; no reliable D call. The length of the CDR3 is 14 residues. V lost 8 bases and J lost 4, with 17 bases in between. CDR1 and CDR2 from the germline V gene are SNHLY and FYNNEI.

The rearrangement joins TRBV19 to TRBJ1-6, with D uncertain. Germline values: CDR1 LNHDA, CDR2 SQIVND (reference sequence). Deletions cut 3 bases from V and 8 bases from J, with 8 bases between. CDR3 length equals 13 residues. The CDR3 DNA reads as TGTGCCAGTAGTATTCGGGAAGATTCACCCCTCCACTTT. Protein: CASSIREDSPLHF.

The V gene is TRBV28, the J gene TRBJ2-7; D remains ambiguous. Germline V gene data show CDR1 as MDHEN and CDR2 as SYDVKM. The length of the CDR3 is 13 residues. The V end was cut by 5 bases, the J end by 3 bases, with 11 bases between. Here the CDR3 reads CASSRKPSYEQYV. DNA for the CDR3: TGTGCCAGCAGTAGAAAACCCAGCTACGAGCAGTACGTC.